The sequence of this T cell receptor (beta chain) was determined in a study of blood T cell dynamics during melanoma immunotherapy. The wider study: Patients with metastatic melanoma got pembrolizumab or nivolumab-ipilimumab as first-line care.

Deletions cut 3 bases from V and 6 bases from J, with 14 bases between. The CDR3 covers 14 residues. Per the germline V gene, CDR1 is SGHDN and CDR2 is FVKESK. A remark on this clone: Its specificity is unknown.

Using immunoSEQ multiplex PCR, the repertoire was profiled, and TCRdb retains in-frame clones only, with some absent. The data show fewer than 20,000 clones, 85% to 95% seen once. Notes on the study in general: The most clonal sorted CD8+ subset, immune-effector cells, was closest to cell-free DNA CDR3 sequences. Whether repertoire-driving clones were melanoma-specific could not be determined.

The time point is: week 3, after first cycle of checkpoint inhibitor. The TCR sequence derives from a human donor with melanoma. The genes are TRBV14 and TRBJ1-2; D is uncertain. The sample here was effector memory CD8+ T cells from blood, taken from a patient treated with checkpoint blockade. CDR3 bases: TGTGCCAGCAGCCAGGTTCCGCGGTTGGATGGCTACACCTTC. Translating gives CASSQVPRLDGYTF.